The T cell receptor beta chain described here comes from a study of T cell responses to AZD1222 COVID-19 vaccine. With V trimmed by 5 bases and J by 5 bases, 8 bases remained unmatched. Germline CDR1 reads SGHTA; CDR2 reads FQGNSA. This CDR3 comprises 16 residues. This table comes from immunoSEQ multiplex PCR, and its TCRdb copy is limited to in-frame clones, with some not included. This table has some 97,000 clones, 70% to 90% appearing once. This sequence joins TRBV7-2 and TRBJ2-3; 12 nucleotides match TRBD2. The source of this sequence is an adult in good health. The sample in question was peripheral blood, obtained on day 0 of MenACWY control vaccination. For the CDR3, the DNA is TGTGCCAGCAGCCCACGACTAGCGGGAGCGGGAGATACGCAGTATTTT. It translates to CASSPRLAGAGDTQYF.